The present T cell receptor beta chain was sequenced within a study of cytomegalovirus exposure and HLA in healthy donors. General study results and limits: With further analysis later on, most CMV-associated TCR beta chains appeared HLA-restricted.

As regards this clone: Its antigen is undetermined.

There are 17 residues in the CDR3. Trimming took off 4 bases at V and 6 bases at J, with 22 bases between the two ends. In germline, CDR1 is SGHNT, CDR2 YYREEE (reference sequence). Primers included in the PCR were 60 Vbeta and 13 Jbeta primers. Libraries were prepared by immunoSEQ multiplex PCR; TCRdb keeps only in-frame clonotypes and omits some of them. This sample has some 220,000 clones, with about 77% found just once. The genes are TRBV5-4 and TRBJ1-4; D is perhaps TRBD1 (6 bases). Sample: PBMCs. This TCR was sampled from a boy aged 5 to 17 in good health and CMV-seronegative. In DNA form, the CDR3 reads TGTGCCAGCAGCCTGGAGCGGGGAGGGGGTATTCATGAAAAACTGTTTTTT. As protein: CASSLERGGGIHEKLFF. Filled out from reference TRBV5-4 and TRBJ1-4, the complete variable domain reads ETGVTQSPTHLIKTRGQQVTLRCSSQSGHNTVSWYQQALGQGPQFIFQYYREEENGRGNFPPRFSGLQFPNYSSELNVNALELDDSALYLCASSLERGGGIHEKLFFGSGTQLSVL.